Included here is one TCR beta chain sequence, with context. The assay was immunoSEQ multiplex PCR, and TCRdb's table has in-frame clones only and misses some. The data show over 85,000 clones, roughly 91% seen once. The data were taken from a study of blood T cell repertoires in COVID-19. Turning to the study itself: The United States, Italy and Spain provided the acute and convalescent COVID-19 samples.

Germline CDR1 and CDR2: SGHNT and YYREEE (reference sequence). V lost 2 bases, J lost 6 bases, and 8 bases stayed unmatched. The CDR3 is 15 amino acids. Sequencing was carried out using peripheral blood. The source is a woman aged 80 or older with active COVID-19. This chain links TRBV5-4 with TRBJ2-1; 7 bases fit TRBD2. The CDR3 spells CASSLGLGLGNEQFF. In DNA, the CDR3 is TGTGCCAGCAGCTTAGGACTAGGCTTAGGCAATGAGCAGTTCTTC. The full variable domain, with the rest looked up from reference TRBV5-4 and TRBJ2-1, is ETGVTQSPTHLIKTRGQQVTLRCSSQSGHNTVSWYQQALGQGPQFIFQYYREEENGRGNFPPRFSGLQFPNYSSELNVNALELDDSALYLCASSLGLGLGNEQFFGPGTRLTVL.